One and the same sample provided the 10 T cell receptor beta chains below, sequenced in a study of blood T cell repertoires in COVID-19. The protocol was immunoSEQ multiplex PCR, while the TCRdb copy is restricted to in-frame clones and leaves out a portion. This repertoire shows around 250,000 clones, 80% to 90% found once; its top ten account for roughly 3.9%. Sequencing used PBMCs or T cells enriched from blood (not recorded which). The origin of the receptors is a woman under 40 with acute COVID-19.

The chain carries TRBV5-1 and TRBJ2-2; 10 nucleotides match TRBD2. The CDR3 consists of 16 residues. Unmatched junction bases numbered 8, after V lost 6 bases and J lost 3 bases. Germline V gives CDR1 SGHRS, CDR2 YFSETQ. This chain's CDR3 is CASNRAGGLDTGELFF. The DNA of the CDR3 is TGCGCCAGCAACAGAGCGGGAGGGCTTGACACCGGGGAGCTGTTTTTT.

The chain carries TRBV6-6 and TRBJ1-1; D may be TRBD1 (5 bases). CDR3 length: 15 residues. V lost 6 bases and J lost 0, with 14 bases in between. Germline V gene lookup returns CDR1 MNHNY and CDR2 SVGAGI (reference sequence). The CDR3 region is CASSAEGAMNTEAFF. The CDR3 DNA reads as TGTGCCAGCAGCGCGGAAGGGGCCATGAACACTGAAGCTTTCTTT.

This chain links TRBV28 with TRBJ2-2; D perhaps matches TRBD1 (6 bases). Trimming shortened V by 9 bases and J by 8 bases, and 19 bases separated the two germline ends. The CDR3 length is 14 residues. Germline lookup yields CDR1 MDHEN and CDR2 SYDVKM. The CDR3 here is CASTTTQGEGELFF. Here the CDR3 DNA reads TGTGCCAGTACCACGACACAGGGAGAGGGGGAGCTGTTTTTT.

This clone was seen only a few times. The genes are TRBV6-4 and TRBJ2-1; 13 bases map to TRBD2. This CDR3 comprises 16 residues. CDR1 is MRHNA and CDR2 is SNTAGT in the germline V gene. V trimming: 2 bases; J trimming: 4 bases; junction bases outside the gene matches: 2. CDR3 amino acids: CASSDGTSGTYNEQFF. Written as DNA, the CDR3 is TGTGCCAGCAGTGACGGGACTAGCGGGACTTACAATGAGCAGTTCTTC.

This sequence joins TRBV4-3 and TRBJ2-7; the match to TRBD1 covers 9 bases. The V gene end was trimmed by 2 bases and the J gene end by 5 bases; junction bases not matched to a gene: 7. Germline V CDR1 and CDR2: LGHNA, YSLEER. This CDR3 has 15 amino acids. The CDR3 spells CASSQPGQGSHEQYF. The CDR3 DNA sequence: TGCGCCAGCAGCCAACCGGGACAGGGATCCCACGAGCAGTACTTC.

This sequence joins TRBV6-5 and TRBJ2-7, with D uncertain. Germline CDR1 is MNHEY and CDR2 is SVGAGI. Between the trimmed V and J ends, which lost 5 bases and 0 bases, there was a span of 8 bases. The CDR3 extends over 13 amino acids. CDR3 loop: CASSLANSYEQYF. CDR3 nucleotides: TGTGCCAGCAGTCTGGCCAACTCCTACGAGCAGTACTTC.

V gene TRBV5-4 combines with J gene TRBJ2-1, with 8 bases that match TRBD2. The V and J ends lost 6 bases and 4 bases, in that order; junction bases with no gene match: 18. Germline loops: CDR1 SGHNT, CDR2 YYREEE (reference sequence). This CDR3 has 18 amino acids. The CDR3 is CASIRGTHSGTDYNEQFF. For the CDR3, the DNA is TGTGCCAGCATCCGGGGAACTCATAGCGGGACTGATTACAATGAGCAGTTCTTC.

The V gene is TRBV4-3, the J gene TRBJ2-7, with a possible D match to TRBD1 (6 bases). The CDR3 contains 13 residues. V was pared by 5 bases and J by 1 base, with 9 bases between. In germline, CDR1 is LGHNA, CDR2 YSLEER. DNA for the CDR3: TGCGCCAGCAGCAACGGACAGTCCTACGAGCAGTACTTC. Its protein product is CASSNGQSYEQYF.

The chain is built from TRBV21-1 and TRBJ2-2; the table's D call, TRBD2, was not checked against the DNA. TRBV21-1 is a pseudogene locus. The CDR3 totals 18 residues. The CDR3 region is CASSKGILARVWTGELFF. The CDR3 region has the DNA TGTGCCAGCAGCAAAGGGATACTAGCGAGGGTTTGGACCGGGGAGCTGTTTTTT.

The chain carries TRBV27 and TRBJ2-1; D possibly corresponds to TRBD2 (7 bases). The germline gives CDR1 MNHEY, CDR2 SMNVEV (reference sequence). V lost 5 bases, J lost 7 bases, and 18 bases lay in between. The CDR3 runs 15 residues. The CDR3, as DNA: TGTGCCAGCAGTAGTCCTGGGGGAGGGGGAAATGAGCAGTTCTTC. It encodes CASSSPGGGGNEQFF.